Given below is one TCR beta chain in context. Its antigen is as yet unknown. This sample is part of a study of spatial heterogeneity in lung cancer. Whole-study context: Detection consistently yielded more beta chains than alpha chains. Overall study findings and caveats: Ubiquitous expanded tumor TCRs were observed in blood more at resection than follow-up.

The study tagged each TCR cDNA molecule with a unique molecular identifier. TCRdb ran MiXCR on the 5' RACE reads and lists one entry per CDR3 protein. Among roughly 120,000 distinct CDR3 sequences listed, 12% were seen once. Time point meaning: blood at routine non-recurrence follow-up after resection. No cells were sorted before sequencing. The whole RNA sequenced was extracted from tumor, nontumor lung or frozen PBMC. This TCR was sampled from a male donor with early-stage non-small cell lung cancer. The sample consisted of PBMCs, taken at follow-up.

For the CDR3, the DNA is TGTGCCAGCAGTGTCGGGACAGGGGGCAATCAGCCCCAGCATTTT. It encodes CASSVGTGGNQPQHF. The chain is built from TRBV28 and TRBJ1-5; TRBD1 matches 10 bases. CDR1 and CDR2 from the germline V gene are MDHEN and SYDVKM. V shed 5 bases and J 2 bases; nucleotides not matched to a gene: 3. The CDR3 runs 15 residues.